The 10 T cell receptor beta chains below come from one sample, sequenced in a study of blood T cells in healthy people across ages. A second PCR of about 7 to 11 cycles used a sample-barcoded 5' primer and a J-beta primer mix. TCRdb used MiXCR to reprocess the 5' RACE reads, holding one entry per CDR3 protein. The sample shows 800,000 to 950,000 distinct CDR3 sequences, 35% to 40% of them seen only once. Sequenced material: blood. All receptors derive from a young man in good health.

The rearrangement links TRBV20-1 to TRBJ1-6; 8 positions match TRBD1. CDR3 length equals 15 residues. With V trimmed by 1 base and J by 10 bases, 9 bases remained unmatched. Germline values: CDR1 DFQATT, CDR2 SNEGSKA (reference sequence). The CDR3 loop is CSARAPAGQGSPLHF. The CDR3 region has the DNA TGCAGTGCTAGAGCTCCCGCCGGACAGGGCTCACCCCTCCACTTT.

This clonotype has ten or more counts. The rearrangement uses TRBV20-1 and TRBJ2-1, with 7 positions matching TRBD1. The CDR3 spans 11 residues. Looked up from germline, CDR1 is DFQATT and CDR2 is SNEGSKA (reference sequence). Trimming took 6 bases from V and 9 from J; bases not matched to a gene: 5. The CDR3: CSARQGGEQFF. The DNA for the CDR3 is TGCAGTGCCCGACAGGGTGGTGAGCAGTTCTTC.

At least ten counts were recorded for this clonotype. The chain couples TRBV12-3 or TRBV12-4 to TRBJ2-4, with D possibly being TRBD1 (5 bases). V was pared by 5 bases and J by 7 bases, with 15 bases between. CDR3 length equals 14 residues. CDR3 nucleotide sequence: TGTGCCAGCAGTCCCGCAGGGCGGTGGAACATTCAGTACTTC. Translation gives CASSPAGRWNIQYF.

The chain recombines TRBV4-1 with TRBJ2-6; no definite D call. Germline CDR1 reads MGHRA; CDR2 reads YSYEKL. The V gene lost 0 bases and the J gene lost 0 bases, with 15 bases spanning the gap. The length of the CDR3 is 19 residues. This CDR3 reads CASSQDLRGRRSGANVLTF. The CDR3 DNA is TGCGCCAGCAGCCAAGATCTTAGAGGCAGGCGCTCTGGGGCCAACGTCCTGACTTTC.

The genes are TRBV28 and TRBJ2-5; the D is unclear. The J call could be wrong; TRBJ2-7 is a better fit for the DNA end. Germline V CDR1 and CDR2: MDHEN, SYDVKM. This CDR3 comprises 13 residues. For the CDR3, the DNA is TGTGCCAGCAGCTCACTCGGTGCGCACGAGCAGTACTTC. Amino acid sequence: CASSSLGAHEQYF.

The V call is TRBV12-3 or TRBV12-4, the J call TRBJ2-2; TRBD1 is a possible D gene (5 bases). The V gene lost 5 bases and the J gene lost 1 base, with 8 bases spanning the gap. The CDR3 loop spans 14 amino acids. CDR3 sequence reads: CASSLQVNTGELFF. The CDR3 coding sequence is TGTGCCAGCAGTCTACAGGTGAACACCGGGGAGCTGTTTTTT.

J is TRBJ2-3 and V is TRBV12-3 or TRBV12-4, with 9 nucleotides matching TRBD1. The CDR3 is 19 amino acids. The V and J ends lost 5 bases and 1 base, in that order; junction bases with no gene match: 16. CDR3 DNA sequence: TGTGCCAGCAGTCCGCCGACAGGGGGATCCCTGTGGGGCACAGATACGCAGTATTTT. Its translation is CASSPPTGGSLWGTDTQYF.

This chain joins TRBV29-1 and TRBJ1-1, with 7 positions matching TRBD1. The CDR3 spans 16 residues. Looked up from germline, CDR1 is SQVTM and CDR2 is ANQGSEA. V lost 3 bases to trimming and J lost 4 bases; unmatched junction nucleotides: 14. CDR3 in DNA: TGCAGCGTTGATCTGTTAGGGGGCGCGCTGGGCACTGAAGCTTTCTTT. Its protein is CSVDLLGGALGTEAFF.

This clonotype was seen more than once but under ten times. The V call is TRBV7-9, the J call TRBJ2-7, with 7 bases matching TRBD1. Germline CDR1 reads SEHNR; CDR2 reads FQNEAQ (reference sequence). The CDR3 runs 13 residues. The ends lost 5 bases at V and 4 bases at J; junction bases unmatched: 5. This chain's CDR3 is CASSHRGLYEQYF. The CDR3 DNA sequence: TGTGCCAGCAGCCACAGGGGTCTTTACGAGCAGTACTTC.

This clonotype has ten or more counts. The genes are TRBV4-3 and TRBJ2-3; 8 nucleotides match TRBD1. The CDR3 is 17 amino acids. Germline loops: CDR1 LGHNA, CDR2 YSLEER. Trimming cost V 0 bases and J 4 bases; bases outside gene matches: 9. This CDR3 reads CASSQDARTGRADTQYF. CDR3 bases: TGCGCCAGCAGCCAAGATGCGAGGACAGGGAGAGCAGATACGCAGTATTTT.